This T cell receptor beta chain was captured in a study of blood T cell repertoires in COVID-19. Looking at the study overall: PBMCs, B-cell-depleted T cells, or T cells provided the cDNA or gDNA that made up the material.

The Seattle patients, enrolled during active infection, were followed longitudinally. The germline V gene encodes CDR1 MNHEY and CDR2 SVGAGI. V dropped 7 bases and J dropped 1 base, with 16 bases sitting between them. This CDR3 has 15 residues. Original processing notes: Nucleated cell number was recorded as an estimate derived from reference gene primer amplification. The table came from immunoSEQ multiplex PCR; TCRdb's copy has only in-frame clones and leaves some out. V and J calls and clone size come straight from that table; D and trimming were deduced from the DNA. The sample lists around 29,000 clones; around 85% were seen once.

Sequencing was carried out using peripheral blood. This rearrangement joins TRBV6-5 to TRBJ1-1; D uncertain. This clonotype originated in a woman of 80 years or more with COVID-19, enrolled during active disease. CDR3 nucleotide sequence: TGTGCCAGCAACTCCGGCGGGTTGGGGAACACTGAAGCTTTCTTT. It is translated as CASNSGGLGNTEAFF.